This T cell receptor (beta chain) was recorded in a study of PD-1 blockade in classical Hodgkin lymphoma. Whole-study results and caveats: Reasons behind the repertoire differences stay unclear, perhaps disease activity or earlier therapy. TCR diversity at baseline was reported to be reduced in newly diagnosed patients relative to healthy donors.

Following autologous stem cell transplantation, relapse occurred in every patient, and exposure to brentuximab vedotin varied. Germline loops: CDR1 LNHDA, CDR2 SQIVND (reference sequence). The length of the CDR3 is 16 residues. Trimming removed 3 bases at V and 3 bases at J, with 18 bases between. Note on this clone: Its antigen is currently unknown.

Clones were sequenced by immunoSEQ multiplex PCR, and TCRdb holds only the in-frame ones, with some missing. The profile covers more than 10,000 clones, with 91% appearing a single time and approximately 10% taken by the ten largest. The source was peripheral blood mononuclear cells (PBMCs), collected at baseline. The genes are TRBV19 and TRBJ2-7, with D perhaps matching TRBD1 (6 bases). This TCR was sampled from a human donor with classical Hodgkin lymphoma. The CDR3, as DNA: TGTGCCAGTAGTATGTGGCCCCGACAGGTGGGCTACGAGCAGTACTTC. It is translated as CASSMWPRQVGYEQYF.